A selection of T cell receptor beta chains follows, all from one sample in a study of CD8 T cells in Susac syndrome. One entry per CDR3 protein results from TCRdb running MiXCR on the immunoSEQ multiplex PCR reads. The data contain around 270,000 distinct CDR3 sequences, approximately 85% of them singletons. Sequenced material: CD8+ T cells from PBMCs. All receptors derive from a human donor with multiple sclerosis. Each CDR3 is given with its conserved first and last residue. The order of the fields is CDR3 protein, CDR3 DNA, D gene, clone size, V gene, J gene. The D gene is left open where the match is weak. Clone size, where shown, is once, few, many, or a class for clones that have expanded.

CASSIGGINEQFF	TGTGCCAGTAGTATCGGAGGGATTAATGAGCAGTTCTTC	-	-	TRBV19	TRBJ2-1
CASSVAPGQNTEAFF	TGTGCCAGCAGCGTAGCTCCAGGCCAGAACACTGAAGCTTTCTTT	-	few	TRBV9	TRBJ1-1
CASRAQGTGNYEQYF	TGTGCCAGCAGGGCGCAAGGGACAGGGAACTACGAGCAGTACTTC	TRBD1	few	TRBV28	TRBJ2-7
CASSFEEGVYNEQFF	TGTGCCAGCAGTTTTGAGGAGGGAGTGTACAATGAGCAGTTCTTC	-	-	TRBV28	TRBJ2-1
CASSLEGGFDGYTF	TGTGCCAGCAGTCTGGAGGGAGGCTTTGATGGCTACACCTTC	-	-	TRBV28	TRBJ1-2
CAWSVSGGEQFF	TGTGCCTGGAGTGTATCTGGGGGTGAGCAGTTCTTC	-	-	TRBV30	TRBJ2-1
CASSLGRTVPNYGYTF	TGTGCCAGCAGCTTAGGCCGAACAGTTCCTAACTATGGCTACACCTTC	-	-	TRBV13	TRBJ1-2
CASSARLAGGPGELFF	TGTGCCAGCAGCGCCCGACTAGCGGGAGGGCCCGGGGAGCTGTTTTTT	TRBD2	once	TRBV9	TRBJ2-2
CASSLAGVAEAYEQYF	TGTGCCAGCAGCTTAGCGGGAGTAGCGGAGGCCTACGAGCAGTACTTC	-	-	TRBV7-8	TRBJ2-7
CASSYGTGATYEQYF	TGTGCCAGCAGCTACGGGACAGGGGCCACCTACGAGCAGTACTTC	TRBD1	few	TRBV6-5	TRBJ2-7
CASSTLLAGTSTDTQYF	TGTGCCAGTAGTACCCTTCTAGCGGGCACTAGCACAGATACGCAGTATTTT	TRBD2	-	TRBV19	TRBJ2-3
CAWRAPGQHEQFF	TGTGCCTGGAGGGCCCCTGGACAACATGAGCAGTTCTTC	-	-	TRBV30	TRBJ2-1
CASRKPPRLTSYYEQYF	TGTGCCAGCAGGAAACCCCCTAGGCTGACTAGTTACTACGAGCAGTACTTC	-	-	TRBV28	TRBJ2-7
CASSFPGGTYTF	TGTGCCAGCAGTTTCCCTGGGGGGACCTACACCTTC	-	-	TRBV28	TRBJ1-2
CATRREGGTQYF	TGTGCCACCCGCCGGGAGGGGGGGACCCAGTACTTC	TRBD2	-	TRBV15	TRBJ2-5
CASSQGQGKGNEQFF	TGTGCCAGCAGCCAGGGACAGGGGAAGGGTAATGAGCAGTTCTTC	TRBD1	-	TRBV9	TRBJ2-1
CASSLVVSSYTF	TGTGCCAGCAGCTTGGTGGTTAGCTCTTACACCTTC	-	few	TRBV5-6	TRBJ1-2
CASSSPGTTGSYEQYF	TGTGCCAGCAGTTCCCCCGGGACAACGGGGTCCTACGAGCAGTACTTC	-	-	TRBV6-5	TRBJ2-7
CAGEQVTDTQYF	TGTGCCGGTGAGCAGGTAACAGATACGCAGTATTTT	-	-	TRBV7-9	TRBJ2-3
CAISEGSSYNEQFF	TGTGCCATCAGTGAAGGGAGCTCCTACAATGAGCAGTTCTTC	-	-	TRBV10-3	TRBJ2-1